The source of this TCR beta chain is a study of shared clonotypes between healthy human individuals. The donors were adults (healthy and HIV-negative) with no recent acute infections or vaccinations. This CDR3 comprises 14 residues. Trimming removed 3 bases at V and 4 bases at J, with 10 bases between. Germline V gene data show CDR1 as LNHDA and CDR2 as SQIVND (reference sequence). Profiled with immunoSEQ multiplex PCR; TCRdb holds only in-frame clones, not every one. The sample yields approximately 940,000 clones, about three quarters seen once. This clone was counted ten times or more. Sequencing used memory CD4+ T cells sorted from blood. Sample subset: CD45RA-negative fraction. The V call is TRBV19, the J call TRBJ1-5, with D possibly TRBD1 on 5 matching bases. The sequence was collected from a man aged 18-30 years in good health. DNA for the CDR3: TGTGCCAGTAGTATGGGGCAGGTTAATCAGCCCCAGCATTTT. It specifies CASSMGQVNQPQHF.